Below are 28 T cell receptor beta chains sequenced from a single sample in a study of CD8 T cells in Susac syndrome. Random hexamers were used to reverse transcribe the RNA input (roughly 0.5 to 1 ug). TCRdb recomputed calls from the immunoSEQ multiplex PCR reads with MiXCR, one row per CDR3 protein. The sample comprises more than 150,000 distinct CDR3 sequences, roughly 94% of which are singletons, and 0.065% to 0.085% rests with the top ten. Sequencing used CD4+ T cells from PBMCs. The receptors derive from a human donor in good health.

This chain uses TRBV6-1 with TRBJ2-3, with 7 bases fitting TRBD1. Germline CDR1 and CDR2: MNHNS and SASEGT. The CDR3 sequence is 17 residues long. The ends lost 6 bases at V and 0 bases at J; junction bases unmatched: 12. CDR3 sequence reads: CASSRDNRGPSTDTQYF. The CDR3 DNA is TGTGCCAGCAGCCGGGATAACAGGGGACCTAGCACAGATACGCAGTATTTT.

The chain is built from TRBV27 and TRBJ2-2, with 10 bases fitting TRBD1. J was trimmed by 4 bases and V by 5 bases; bases with no gene match: 13. Looked up from germline, CDR1 is MNHEY and CDR2 is SMNVEV (reference sequence). The CDR3 spans 18 residues. The CDR3 is CASSPWTGGPSGTGELFF. The CDR3 DNA reads TGTGCCAGCAGTCCCTGGACAGGGGGGCCGTCGGGCACCGGGGAGCTGTTTTTT.

The rearrangement uses TRBV5-1 and TRBJ2-2; no reliable D call. Deletions cut 0 bases from V and 0 bases from J, with 6 bases between. The CDR3 runs to 15 residues. Germline V CDR1 and CDR2: SGHRS, YFSETQ. The CDR3 region is CASSLAVTNTGELFF. As DNA, the CDR3 is TGCGCCAGCAGCTTGGCAGTAACGAACACCGGGGAGCTGTTTTTT.

The rearrangement uses TRBV20-1 and TRBJ1-1; the D gene is possibly TRBD1 (6 bases). V was trimmed by 3 bases and J by 0 bases, leaving 17 bases between them. Looked up from germline, CDR1 is DFQATT and CDR2 is SNEGSKA (reference sequence). CDR3 length equals 16 residues. CDR3: CSARGGADPMNTEAFF. The CDR3 nucleotides read TGCAGTGCTAGGGGGGGGGCAGACCCCATGAACACTGAAGCTTTCTTT.

The chain employs TRBV4-3 and TRBJ2-6; D is undetermined. The CDR3 extends over 17 amino acids. V lost 0 bases and J 0 bases, leaving 9 bases between the germline ends. In germline, CDR1 is LGHNA, CDR2 YSLEER. CDR3 protein: CASSQDLIGSGANVLTF. CDR3 bases: TGCGCCAGCAGCCAAGATCTTATCGGCTCTGGGGCCAACGTCCTGACTTTC.

This sequence joins TRBV6-6 and TRBJ2-3; tentative D call: TRBD2 (6 bases). The germline V gene encodes CDR1 MNHNY and CDR2 SVGAGI (reference sequence). The CDR3 sequence is 15 residues long. Trimming removed 4 bases from V and 2 bases from J, with 13 bases in between. The DNA for the CDR3 is TGTGCCAGCAGTTCCATCTCGCGGGACACAGATACGCAGTATTTT. It codes for CASSSISRDTDTQYF.

This clonotype was detected only a few times. The chain links TRBV7-2 to TRBJ2-7, with D tentatively TRBD2 (6 bases). V was pared by 1 base and J by 1 base, with 8 bases between. The CDR3 sequence is 14 residues long. Germline loops: CDR1 SGHTA, CDR2 FQGNSA. CDR3: CASSLVEGSYEQYF. CDR3 nucleotide sequence: TGTGCCAGCAGCTTAGTGGAGGGGTCCTACGAGCAGTACTTC.

The V call is TRBV15, the J call TRBJ1-5; TRBD1 might be the D (5 bases). Germline CDR1 LNHNV, CDR2 YYDKDF (reference sequence). The CDR3 consists of 19 residues. Trimming removed 9 bases from V and 1 base from J, with 28 bases in between. As DNA, the CDR3 is TGTGCCACTACGGGAGGAAAGGGGAAAAGTTTTGGGAGCAATCAGCCCCAGCATTTT. Its protein is CATTGGKGKSFGSNQPQHF.

This clonotype was detected only once. The chain couples TRBV29-1 to TRBJ2-3, with D possibly being TRBD2 (5 bases). V lost 7 bases to trimming and J lost 8 bases, with 7 bases between them. The CDR3 sequence is 9 residues long. Germline lookup yields CDR1 SQVTM and CDR2 ANQGSEA. This CDR3 is CSDGGTQYF. The DNA of the CDR3 is TGCAGCGACGGAGGTACGCAGTATTTT.

V and J are TRBV10-3 and TRBJ2-1; 7 bases are a match to TRBD2. The V gene's germline CDR1 is ENHRY and CDR2 SYGVKD. The CDR3 consists of 13 residues. The trim removed 11 bases at V and 5 bases at J, leaving 9 bases unmatched. The DNA of the CDR3 is TGTGCCGGAGGGGAGGGAAGAGACAATGAGCAGTTCTTC. Its translation: CAGGEGRDNEQFF.

This chain connects TRBV3-1 to TRBJ2-3; D may match TRBD1 or TRBD2 (5 bases each). CDR1 is LGHDT, CDR2 YNNKEL, per germline (reference sequence). Trimming took 5 bases from V and 7 from J, leaving 13 bases between them. This CDR3 comprises 13 residues. The CDR3 region has the DNA TGTGCCAGCAGCACCCGGGGCACGAATACGCAGTATTTT. Translation gives CASSTRGTNTQYF.

This chain uses TRBV3-1 with TRBJ1-1; TRBD1 is a possible D gene (6 bases). The CDR3 is made up of 12 amino acids. CDR1 and CDR2 from the germline V gene are LGHDT and YNNKEL (reference sequence). V gave up 4 bases and J gave up 9 bases, with 12 bases separating them. The CDR3: CASSPDSIKAFF. The CDR3 region has the DNA TGTGCCAGCAGCCCGGACAGCATTAAAGCTTTCTTT.

The chain employs TRBV9 and TRBJ2-1; D gene unclear. The CDR3 sequence is 11 residues long. Trimming removed 3 bases from V and 9 bases from J, with 7 bases in between. Germline V CDR1 and CDR2: SGDLS, YYNGEE. The CDR3: CASSGRFEQFF. Written as DNA, the CDR3 is TGTGCCAGCAGCGGAAGGTTTGAGCAGTTCTTC.

The gene calls are TRBV25-1 and TRBJ2-5, with D unclear. Trimming cost V 2 bases and J 5 bases, with 12 bases left between them. Germline CDR1 and CDR2: MGHDK and SYGVNS. This CDR3 has 14 amino acids. The CDR3 protein is CASSEHSVRETQYF. The CDR3 DNA follows: TGTGCCAGCAGTGAACATTCGGTTCGGGAGACCCAGTACTTC.

The chain couples TRBV28 to TRBJ1-5, with D unresolved. The CDR3 length is 13 residues. Germline lookup yields CDR1 MDHEN and CDR2 SYDVKM. V gave up 7 bases and J gave up 0 bases, with 7 bases separating them. The CDR3 here is CASIEGSNQPQHF. The CDR3 coding sequence is TGTGCCAGCATCGAAGGTAGCAATCAGCCCCAGCATTTT. Full variable domain (outside the CDR3, taken from reference TRBV28 and TRBJ1-5): DVKVTQSSRYLVKRTGEKVFLECVQDMDHENMFWYRQDPGLGLRLIYFSYDVKMKEKGDIPEGYSVSREKKERFSLILESASTNQTSMYLCASIEGSNQPQHFGDGTRLSIL.

J is TRBJ1-1 and V is TRBV10-1; possibly TRBD1 for D (5 bases). This CDR3 has 13 amino acids. Germline CDR1 is WNHNN and CDR2 is SYGVQD (reference sequence). The V end lost 5 bases, the J end lost 7 bases, and 14 bases lay between the germline ends. The CDR3 DNA sequence: TGCGCCAGCAGTAGATCACAGGCGGGTGAAGCTTTCTTT. Translated, it gives CASSRSQAGEAFF.

This rearrangement joins TRBV12-3 or TRBV12-4 to TRBJ1-1; tentatively, D is TRBD1 (5 bases). The V end lost 6 bases, the J end lost 5 bases, and 16 bases lay between the germline ends. This CDR3 contains 14 residues. DNA for the CDR3: TGTGCCAGCAGCTTACGGGGGGGGGAGACTGAAGCTTTCTTT. Translated, it gives CASSLRGGETEAFF.

The V gene is TRBV11-2, the J gene TRBJ2-7; D remains unclear. The CDR3 runs 15 residues. The germline V gene encodes CDR1 SGHAT and CDR2 FQNNGV. Between the trimmed V and J ends, which lost 5 bases and 0 bases, there was a span of 14 bases. The CDR3 protein is CASSGKGYSSYEQYF. The CDR3, as DNA: TGTGCCAGCAGCGGGAAAGGGTACTCCTCCTACGAGCAGTACTTC.

The genes are TRBV7-2 and TRBJ1-2; no clear D. Trimming removed 1 base from V and 0 bases from J, with 9 bases in between. CDR1 is SGHTA, CDR2 FQGNSA, per germline. This CDR3 comprises 15 residues. CDR3 in amino acids: CASSLGVTANYGYTF. Written as DNA, the CDR3 is TGTGCCAGCAGCTTAGGGGTTACCGCTAACTATGGCTACACCTTC. Using reference TRBV7-2 and TRBJ1-2 for the parts outside the CDR3, the full variable domain is GAGVSQSPSNKVTEKGKDVELRCDPISGHTALYWYRQSLGQGLEFLIYFQGNSAPDKSGLPSDRFSAERTGGSVSTLTIQRTQQEDSAVYLCASSLGVTANYGYTFGSGTRLTVV.

The CDR3 sequence is CASSEQPNTEAFF. In nucleotides, the CDR3 is TGTGCCAGCAGTGAACAGCCGAACACTGAAGCTTTCTTT. V and J are TRBV6-1 and TRBJ1-1; D is ambiguous. This CDR3 comprises 13 residues. V lost 2 bases to trimming and J lost 1 base, with 5 bases between them. Germline V gene lookup returns CDR1 MNHNS and CDR2 SASEGT.

This chain joins TRBV2 and TRBJ1-5; D ambiguous. The CDR3 has 13 amino acids. V lost 1 base and J lost 2, with 3 bases in between. Germline-derived CDR1 and CDR2 are SNHLY and FYNNEI. CDR3 region: CASSEEGNQPQHF. CDR3 coding DNA: TGTGCCAGCAGTGAAGAGGGCAATCAGCCCCAGCATTTT.

This chain links TRBV7-2 with TRBJ1-1; no clear D. CDR3 length: 14 amino acids. From germline, CDR1 is SGHTA and CDR2 FQGNSA. The V end lost 3 bases, the J end lost 1 base, and 9 bases lay between the germline ends. The CDR3 region has the DNA TGTGCCAGCAGCTTTATGACCGGGAACACTGAAGCTTTCTTT. It encodes CASSFMTGNTEAFF.

The chain couples TRBV30 to TRBJ2-7, with D hard to call. Per germline, CDR1 GTSNPN and CDR2 SVGIG (reference sequence). V was shortened by 0 bases and J by 4 bases, with 10 bases between the two germline ends. The length of the CDR3 is 13 residues. The CDR3 DNA reads as TGTGCCTGGAGTGTGAAAACACCTTACGAGCAGTACTTC. This gives the protein CAWSVKTPYEQYF.

The V call is TRBV7-6, the J call TRBJ1-6, with a possible D match to TRBD1 (6 bases). Germline loops: CDR1 SGHVS, CDR2 FNYEAQ. The germline V and J ends were trimmed by 3 bases and 7 bases, with 16 bases remaining between them. This CDR3 comprises 16 residues. The DNA of the CDR3 is TGTGCCAGCAGCTTGGGGCGGGGGGCAGAAAATTCACCCCTCCACTTT. Translating it yields CASSLGRGAENSPLHF.

V is TRBV5-1 and J is TRBJ1-1, with D unclear. This CDR3 contains 13 residues. Trimming removed 4 bases from V and 4 bases from J, with 11 bases in between. Germline V gives CDR1 SGHRS, CDR2 YFSETQ. The DNA for the CDR3 is TGCGCCAGCAGCAAGGATCCTAGCACTGAAGCTTTCTTT. Residues: CASSKDPSTEAFF. The whole variable domain, filled in from reference TRBV5-1 and TRBJ1-1, reads KAGVTQTPRYLIKTRGQQVTLSCSPISGHRSVSWYQQTPGQGLQFLFEYFSETQRNKGNFPGRFSGRQFSNSRSEMNVSTLELGDSALYLCASSKDPSTEAFFGQGTRLTVV.

This chain connects TRBV28 to TRBJ2-7; 9 positions agree with TRBD1. This CDR3 spans 15 amino acids. From germline, CDR1 is MDHEN and CDR2 SYDVKM. The junction had 7 bases not matched to a gene; V was cut back by 6 bases and J by 1 base. For the CDR3, the DNA is TGTGCCAGCAGACGCGGACAGGGGCCTTCCTACGAGCAGTACTTC. It translates to CASRRGQGPSYEQYF.

The V call is TRBV28, the J call TRBJ1-2, with D tentatively TRBD1 (6 bases). CDR1 is MDHEN and CDR2 is SYDVKM in the germline V gene. Trimming stripped 5 bases from V and 1 base from J, with 14 bases between. This CDR3 spans 15 amino acids. The CDR3: CASSTPDSLNYGYTF. DNA of the CDR3: TGTGCCAGCAGTACTCCGGACAGCCTTAACTATGGCTACACCTTC.

This chain uses TRBV19 with TRBJ1-1; 7 positions agree with TRBD1. The CDR3 contains 14 residues. J gave up 5 bases and V 5 bases, and 8 bases lay outside the gene matches. CDR1 and CDR2 from the germline V gene are LNHDA and SQIVND (reference sequence). CDR3 sequence (DNA): TGTGCCAGTAGTTTTAGACAGGGAAGGACTGAAGCTTTCTTT. Its translation is CASSFRQGRTEAFF. Together with reference TRBV19 and TRBJ1-1, the CDR3 gives the full variable domain: DGGITQSPKYLFRKEGQNVTLSCEQNLNHDAMYWYRQDPGQGLRLIYYSQIVNDFQKGDIAEGYSVSREKKESFPLTVTSAQKNPTAFYLCASSFRQGRTEAFFGQGTRLTVV.